The clone carrying this T cell receptor (beta chain) was recorded many times. The entry originates in a study of early T cells in non-severe SARS-CoV-2 infection. One entry per CDR3 protein, called by TCRdb with MiXCR from the 5' RACE reads. The data show 30,000 or so distinct CDR3 sequences, roughly 6.6% seen once. The J segment lost 2 bases and the V segment lost 6 bases, leaving 14 bases of the junction unmatched. This CDR3 is built from 17 residues. Germline values: CDR1 MDHEN, CDR2 SYDVKM. Source material: whole blood. This receptor was identified in an adult who was a healthcare worker with PCR-confirmed SARS-CoV-2 infection or an uninfected control (not recorded which). The chain combines TRBV28 with TRBJ2-5; TRBD1 aligns across 8 bases. Here the CDR3 DNA reads TGTGCCAGCAGCCCACTTGGCAGGGGGCTAGGGCAAGAGACCCAGTACTTC. This translates into CASSPLGRGLGQETQYF.